This T cell receptor (beta chain) is drawn from a study of blood T cell repertoires in COVID-19. Produced via immunoSEQ multiplex PCR; TCRdb's table is partial and in-frame only. The sample lists hundreds of thousands of clones; 88% were seen once. Cohorts were determined from participant-reported clinical history. The sequence was collected from a woman aged 55-75 years in a cohort exposed to, infected with or recovered from COVID-19 (not recorded which). The sample consisted of PBMCs or T cells enriched from blood (not recorded which).

CDR3 DNA: TGTGCCATCAGAGGACGGCTAGCGGGAGTTGGGACAGATACGCAGTATTTT. It specifies CAIRGRLAGVGTDTQYF. This rearrangement joins TRBV10-3 to TRBJ2-3, with 10 bases lining up with TRBD2. The CDR3 covers 17 residues. Trimming removed 6 bases from V and 3 bases from J; junction bases left unmatched: 12. Germline V gene sequence: CDR1 ENHRY, CDR2 SYGVKD.